These T cell receptor beta chains were read from a single sample in a study of shared clonotypes between healthy human individuals. Using immunoSEQ multiplex PCR, the repertoire was profiled, and TCRdb retains in-frame clones only, with some absent. The sample consists of fewer than 650,000 clones, about 79% of them appearing once. Specimen: PBMCs. Every receptor here comes from a woman aged 40 to 50 in good health. Some clones in this sample may be carry-over from other donors' samples. CDR3s leave out the opening cysteine and the closing phenylalanine or tryptophan. Fields, in order: V gene, CDR3 protein.

TRBV7-3	ASSLRAGENYEQY
TRBV27	ASSESGGNTGELF
TRBV7-8	ASSLATGSEQF
TRBV7-6	ASSLWGRQSSYEQY
TRBV30	AQLGGLGYNEQF
TRBV28	ASRSWNGYT
TRBV5-1	ASSWTGELGTGELF
TRBV5-1	ASSPEGGLYGYT
TRBV30	AWSSPRASGVETQY
TRBV7-6	ASSLPRSEAF
TRBV5-1	ASSLQGDSNQPQH
TRBV5-1	ASSLIPVQGGATNEKLF
TRBV4-1	ASSRSGLAGDYNEQF
TRBV19	ASRSTGDTEAF
TRBV5-1	ASSFGAGTMNTEAF
TRBV27	ASSSTWTSGRGGSDTQY
TRBV7-2	ASSFSGGTDTQY
TRBV2	ASLTLDQETQY
TRBV7-8	ASSRTSGKFYEQY
TRBV9	ASSVLGQGAYNEQF
TRBV7-9	ASSPFRGREADTQY
TRBV15	ATRNYNTEAF
TRBV28	ATQRTSETYEQY
TRBV6-1	ASSAIGGAAGELF
TRBV7-9	ASSLGGLGTEAF
TRBV27	ASSRFIDATGELF
TRBV19	ASSLSTTNEKLF
TRBV28	ASSHGQGSPPNYGYT
TRBV11-2	ASSFGVSGNEKLF
TRBV28	ASSLMAGNGYT
TRBV5-1	ASSLERAYEQY
TRBV9	ASSVSPGGDTEAF
TRBV7-2	ASSSTGVSGTEAF
TRBV30	AWRTGTGEQY
TRBV6-6	ATTQGLAYEQY
TRBV5-1	ASSLEATASDEQY
TRBV28	ASSLPLAGGQGEQY
TRBV6-1	ASSEARGQSYQPQH
TRBV19	ASSPPGLAGAEQF
TRBV7-2	ASSFRQGAYEQY
TRBV10-3	AISPGTGVYNEQF
TRBV29-1	SLSRDGYT
TRBV27	ASSLGGWGVKGEAF
TRBV7-2	ASSGTSGSYEQY
TRBV15	ATSRDWTGVLLY
TRBV28	ASSLPGVAEQF
TRBV29-1	SVGGDGHRVDTQY
TRBV28	ASSLTTGTGLWTQY